Sequencing of this TCR beta chain was carried out in a study of blood T cell repertoires in COVID-19. Produced via immunoSEQ multiplex PCR; TCRdb's table is partial and in-frame only. The sample carries roughly 120,000 clones, about nine tenths recorded once. The sequence was obtained from a human donor with active COVID-19. The donor label of this sample is uncertain. The sample comprised peripheral blood.

The CDR3 DNA is TGTGCCAGCAGCTGGTCTAGCGGGTCCTACGAGCAGTACTTC. Protein: CASSWSSGSYEQYF. This sequence joins TRBV7-2 and TRBJ2-7, with 8 bases fitting TRBD2. Germline V gene data show CDR1 as SGHTA and CDR2 as FQGNSA. This CDR3 spans 14 amino acids. After removal of 4 bases from V and 1 base from J, the junction contained 3 bases not matched to a gene.